This T cell receptor (beta chain) was recovered during a study of blood T cell repertoires in COVID-19. About the study: Donors in the United States, Italy and Spain gave samples during acute or convalescent COVID-19. T cells, B-cell-depleted T cells, or PBMCs provided the cDNA or gDNA that served as material.

Original analysis: Nucleated cell counts were estimated from reference gene primer amplification. Profiling relied on immunoSEQ multiplex PCR, and the TCRdb table lists in-frame clones only, not all of them. The D gene and trimming were derived from the DNA, and the V and J assignments and clone size from that table. The sample has some 80,000 clones; around four fifths are singletons. Germline V gene sequence: CDR1 SGHVS, CDR2 FNYEAQ. The CDR3 runs to 14 residues. J was trimmed by 4 bases and V by 5 bases; bases with no gene match: 4. Sequencing input: peripheral blood. This receptor was identified in a man at least 80 years old with active or convalescent COVID-19. The gene calls are TRBV7-6 and TRBJ1-3, with 8 bases that match TRBD1. For the CDR3, the DNA is TGTGCCAGCAGCCCAGGGGGCGAAGGAAACACCATATATTTT. It specifies CASSPGGEGNTIYF.